The T cell receptor (beta chain) under discussion was sequenced for a study of breast tumors, draining lymph nodes, adjacent tissues. The lymph nodes were axillary draining lymph nodes from breast cancer patients. General study findings and limits: Data only fit, rather than demonstrated, lymph node origin of most tumor T cells. Luminal-like breast cancer showed significantly greater tumor-nontumor repertoire similarity than basal-like breast cancer did. Tumor repertoires ranked between lymph nodes and nontumor tissue in diversity, with V and J gene preferences.

This clonotype was counted at least ten times. Its target is unknown. MiXCR, run by TCRdb on the multiplex PCR reads, gives a single entry per CDR3 protein. The sample includes around 150,000 distinct CDR3 sequences, around a third of them seen just once. The source material was axillary lymph node tissue. This TCR was recovered from a female donor with breast cancer. Some clones in this sample may be carry-over from other donors' samples.

DNA for the CDR3: TGTGCCAGCAGCTTACAGGGGGCGGGCACCGGGGAGCTGTTTTTT. It is translated as CASSLQGAGTGELFF. This chain joins TRBV7-6 and TRBJ2-2; 8 bases match TRBD1. The CDR3 length is 15 residues. After removal of 2 bases from V and 4 bases from J, the junction contained 3 bases not matched to a gene. Germline V CDR1 and CDR2: SGHVS, FNYEAQ.